This T cell receptor (beta chain) derives from a study of blood T cell repertoires in COVID-19. Study overall: The United States, Italy and Spain provided the acute and convalescent COVID-19 samples. From T cells, B-cell-depleted T cells, or PBMCs came the material, which was cDNA or gDNA.

Trimming took off 3 bases at V and 9 bases at J, with 18 bases between the two ends. This CDR3 is built from 15 residues. Per the germline V gene, CDR1 is LNHDA and CDR2 is SQIVND (reference sequence). Authors' data handling: Amplification with reference gene primers provided the estimates of nucleated cell counts. The protocol was immunoSEQ multiplex PCR, while the TCRdb copy is restricted to in-frame clones and leaves out a portion. Clone size and the V and J calls come from that table; the DNA yielded D and trimming. The table includes roughly 70,000 clones, approximately 90% detected once. The sequence was obtained from a woman aged 80 or over with active COVID-19. The rearrangement joins TRBV19 to TRBJ2-1, with D possibly matching TRBD1 (5 bases). Sequencing used peripheral blood. The CDR3 protein is CASSMQGRAIGEQFF. The CDR3 DNA reads as TGTGCCAGTAGTATGCAGGGAAGAGCTATCGGTGAGCAGTTCTTC.